These 32 T cell receptor beta chains share one sample of origin, sequenced in a study of blood T cell repertoires in COVID-19. The protocol was immunoSEQ multiplex PCR, while the TCRdb copy is restricted to in-frame clones and leaves out a portion. The sample has around 330,000 clones, around nine tenths seen once; the top ten hold about 2.4%. Sequencing was done on a sample of PBMCs or T cells enriched from blood (not recorded which). These receptors were collected from a man aged 55 to 70 who had recovered from COVID-19.

This clone is a singleton in its sample. The chain carries TRBV18 and TRBJ1-4; D is possibly TRBD1 (6 bases). The length of the CDR3 is 14 residues. Germline V lookup: CDR1 KGHSH, CDR2 LQKENI. Deletions cut 0 bases from V and 8 bases from J, with 10 bases between. CDR3 DNA sequence: TGTGCCAGCTCACCACCGGGGGCTGGGGAAAAACTGTTTTTT. This translates into CASSPPGAGEKLFF.

V usage is TRBV18 and J usage is TRBJ2-1; 13 nucleotides match TRBD2. CDR3 length: 18 amino acids. The V and J ends lost 3 bases and 7 bases, in that order; junction bases with no gene match: 12. From germline, CDR1 is KGHSH and CDR2 LQKENI. CDR3 region: CASSPRFWGTSGANEQFF. The CDR3 DNA follows: TGTGCCAGCTCACCCCGGTTTTGGGGGACTAGCGGGGCAAATGAGCAGTTCTTC.

This clone was observed many times. This chain uses TRBV30 with TRBJ1-2; no reliable D call. V was cut by 0 bases and J by 3 bases, with 8 bases left in between. The CDR3 sequence is 13 residues long. Germline CDR1 GTSNPN, CDR2 SVGIG (reference sequence). The CDR3 DNA follows: TGTGCCTGGAGTGTACGGGGTTACTATGGCTACACCTTC. Its protein is CAWSVRGYYGYTF.

The chain combines TRBV7-3 with TRBJ2-3; D perhaps matches TRBD2 (7 bases). The CDR3 spans 13 residues. Germline values: CDR1 SGHTA, CDR2 FQGTGA. V lost 5 bases and J 6 bases, leaving 12 bases between the germline ends. CDR3 loop: CASSGGAGDTQYF. CDR3 sequence (DNA): TGTGCCAGCAGCGGGGGGGCCGGTGATACGCAGTATTTT.

This chain links TRBV5-4 with TRBJ1-2; no reliable D call. CDR1 and CDR2 (germline): SGHNT, YYREEE (reference sequence). This CDR3 comprises 16 residues. V lost 4 bases to trimming and J lost 6 bases, with 22 bases between them. Here the CDR3 reads CASSKLGIRKLDGYTF. The CDR3 coding sequence is TGTGCCAGCAGCAAACTAGGAATCCGAAAACTGGATGGCTACACCTTC.

The chain has TRBV4-3 and TRBJ1-4, with a possible D match to TRBD1 (5 bases). This CDR3 contains 17 residues. CDR1 LGHNA and CDR2 YSLEER come from the germline V gene. V was trimmed by 1 base and J by 8 bases, leaving 20 bases between them. The CDR3 DNA reads TGCGCCAGCAGCCAAGGGAGGGGATTGTCCAGGGACGAAAAACTGTTTTTT. Translation gives CASSQGRGLSRDEKLFF.

The chain is built from TRBV27 and TRBJ2-7; D is undetermined. Trimming removed 6 bases at V and 0 bases at J, with 9 bases between. CDR1 is MNHEY and CDR2 is SMNVEV in the germline V gene (reference sequence). The CDR3 runs 13 residues. The CDR3 is CASRRAYSYEQYF. CDR3 bases: TGTGCCAGCAGGCGAGCGTACTCCTACGAGCAGTACTTC.

The chain is built from TRBV15 and TRBJ2-7; weak D call: TRBD1 (6 bases). CDR1 LNHNV and CDR2 YYDKDF come from the germline V gene (reference sequence). The CDR3 loop spans 14 amino acids. The V end was cut by 4 bases, the J end by 2 bases, with 12 bases between. The CDR3 DNA reads as TGTGCCACCAGCAAAGGGACAACACCCTACGAGCAGTACTTC. This encodes CATSKGTTPYEQYF.

This clone was seen a handful of times. The V gene is TRBV5-1, the J gene TRBJ1-1; 7 nucleotides agree with TRBD1. In germline, CDR1 is SGHRS, CDR2 YFSETQ. V dropped 2 bases and J dropped 6; count of bases not matched to a gene: 4. This CDR3 contains 13 residues. The CDR3 DNA reads TGCGCCAGCAGCTTCCTACAGGGGTCTGAAGCTTTCTTT. Encoded protein: CASSFLQGSEAFF.

This chain connects TRBV7-2 to TRBJ2-1, with a tentative D call TRBD2 (6 bases). Per the germline V gene, CDR1 is SGHTA and CDR2 is FQGNSA. The CDR3 runs to 16 residues. The ends were cut back, 1 base at V and 4 bases at J, with 14 bases in the middle. Here the CDR3 reads CASSLERAGSYNEQFF. CDR3 nucleotide sequence: TGTGCCAGCAGCTTAGAGAGAGCGGGTTCGTACAATGAGCAGTTCTTC.

The CDR3 sequence: CASSLVWAGGVYSKETQYF. The CDR3 coding sequence is TGTGCCAGCAGCTTAGTTTGGGCGGGAGGAGTTTATTCCAAGGAGACCCAGTACTTC. The chain combines TRBV7-2 with TRBJ2-5, with 8 bases that match TRBD2. J was trimmed by 5 bases and V by 1 base; bases with no gene match: 18. CDR1 and CDR2 (germline): SGHTA, FQGNSA. The CDR3 is made up of 19 amino acids.

V and J are TRBV4-1 and TRBJ1-5; the D gene is possibly TRBD1 (5 bases). The CDR3 length is 15 residues. Germline CDR1 is MGHRA and CDR2 is YSYEKL. V was clipped by 0 bases and J by 7 bases, with 13 bases between them. As DNA, the CDR3 is TGCGCCAGCAGCCAAGACCAAGGGGTGGGACAGCCCCAGCATTTT. It yields the protein CASSQDQGVGQPQHF.

V gene TRBV3-1 (or the pseudogene TRBV3-2) combines with J gene TRBJ2-7; D ambiguous. Trimming stripped 1 base from V and 1 base from J, with 11 bases between. CDR3 size: 15 residues. CDR1 and CDR2 from the germline V gene are LGHDT and YNNKEL (reference sequence). This CDR3 is CASSQVWSQSYEQYF. CDR3 sequence (DNA): TGTGCCAGCAGCCAAGTATGGAGTCAATCCTACGAGCAGTACTTC.

The rearrangement links TRBV24-1 to TRBJ2-1; TRBD2 matches 8 bases. The CDR3 is 16 amino acids. CDR1 and CDR2 (germline): KGHDR, SFDVKD. V dropped 3 bases and J dropped 5; count of bases not matched to a gene: 8. The CDR3 DNA is TGTGCCACCAGTGATGCGAGCGGGGGTCTAAACAATGAGCAGTTCTTC. Amino acid sequence: CATSDASGGLNNEQFF.

The genes are TRBV28 and TRBJ2-5; a possible D gene is TRBD1 (5 bases). The CDR3 is made up of 17 amino acids. The germline V gene has CDR1 MDHEN and CDR2 SYDVKM. Trimming left V 8 bases short and J 5 bases short, with 27 bases between. CDR3 nucleotide sequence: TGTGCCAGCTCCAGCTACGCAGGGCGACCTGAAGGGGAGACCCAGTACTTC. Translation: CASSSYAGRPEGETQYF. The full variable domain, in which reference TRBV28 and TRBJ2-5 provide the parts outside the CDR3, is DVKVTQSSRYLVKRTGEKVFLECVQDMDHENMFWYRQDPGLGLRLIYFSYDVKMKEKGDIPEGYSVSREKKERFSLILESASTNQTSMYLCASSSYAGRPEGETQYFGPGTRLLVL.

The CDR3 loop reads CASSFGGRSGNTIYF. CDR3 DNA: TGTGCCAGCAGCTTCGGGGGGAGGTCTGGAAACACCATATATTTT. The chain recombines TRBV7-2 with TRBJ1-3; D might be TRBD1 (5 bases). The germline V gene has CDR1 SGHTA and CDR2 FQGNSA. CDR3 length: 15 residues. Trimming pared 3 bases from V and 1 base from J, leaving 10 bases between.

The V gene is TRBV5-6, the J gene TRBJ2-7, with 7 positions matching TRBD2. Trimming at V came to 0 bases and at J to 0 bases, leaving 3 bases not matched to a gene. This CDR3 has 15 residues. Germline CDR1 SGHDT, CDR2 YYEEEE. DNA for the CDR3: TGTGCCAGCAGCTTGGTCCGCGGGAGCTCCTACGAGCAGTACTTC. This codes for CASSLVRGSSYEQYF.

This chain links TRBV2 with TRBJ2-3; 8 bases line up with TRBD2. The CDR3 loop spans 14 amino acids. CDR1 and CDR2 (germline): SNHLY, FYNNEI. The ends lost 7 bases at V and 1 base at J; junction bases unmatched: 4. The CDR3 region has the DNA TGTGCCAGCAAACAGACTAGCGGCACAGATACGCAGTATTTT. Amino acids: CASKQTSGTDTQYF.

The V gene is TRBV3-1 (or the pseudogene TRBV3-2), the J gene TRBJ1-6; 7 positions agree with TRBD1. Germline CDR1 LGHDT, CDR2 YNNKEL (reference sequence). V dropped 4 bases and J dropped 5; count of bases not matched to a gene: 5. The CDR3 is 15 amino acids. CDR3 DNA sequence: TGTGCCAGCAGCCCCGAGGGACAGAATAATTCACCCCTCCACTTT. The encoded protein is CASSPEGQNNSPLHF.

The chain combines TRBV29-1 with TRBJ2-6, with D possibly matching TRBD1 (6 bases). Germline values: CDR1 SQVTM, CDR2 ANQGSEA. This CDR3 spans 17 amino acids. The ends were cut back, 5 bases at V and 4 bases at J, with 21 bases in the middle. CDR3 protein: CSVLTRKTGSGANVLTF. CDR3 DNA sequence: TGCAGCGTTCTGACTCGGAAGACAGGTTCCGGGGCCAACGTCCTGACTTTC.

The V and J genes are TRBV27 and TRBJ1-6, with TRBD1 matching 9 bases. Germline trimming cut 7 bases from V and 6 bases from J; bases unmatched to any gene: 10. From germline, CDR1 is MNHEY and CDR2 SMNVEV (reference sequence). CDR3 length equals 16 residues. CDR3 in amino acids: CASKRFQTGGNSPLHF. The CDR3 DNA is TGTGCCAGCAAGAGATTTCAGACAGGGGGTAATTCACCCCTCCACTTT.

The CDR3 here is CASSIETATNSPLHF. The CDR3 region has the DNA TGCGCCAGCAGCATCGAAACAGCCACTAATTCACCCCTCCACTTT. V gene TRBV5-1 combines with J gene TRBJ1-6; D not resolved. The V gene's germline CDR1 is SGHRS and CDR2 YFSETQ. Trimming cost V 4 bases and J 6 bases, with 14 bases left between them. This CDR3 region has 15 residues.

The chain recombines TRBV10-3 with TRBJ1-4, with D possibly matching TRBD1 (6 bases). Deletions cut 8 bases from V and 7 bases from J, with 14 bases between. CDR1 ENHRY and CDR2 SYGVKD come from the germline V gene. The CDR3 spans 13 residues. CDR3 sequence: CAIGRGGGEKLFF. DNA for the CDR3: TGTGCCATCGGAAGGGGAGGGGGTGAAAAACTGTTTTTT.

This clone was seen a few times. The J gene is TRBJ1-1, the V gene TRBV5-1; D is possibly TRBD1 (6 bases). V was clipped by 4 bases and J by 8 bases, with 18 bases between them. Germline CDR1 and CDR2: SGHRS and YFSETQ. This CDR3 region has 14 residues. The CDR3 is CASSAPPPGQEAFF. CDR3 sequence (DNA): TGCGCCAGCAGCGCCCCACCTCCGGGACAAGAAGCTTTCTTT.

V gene TRBV6-5 combines with J gene TRBJ1-1; 7 bases are a match to TRBD1. The CDR3 extends over 15 amino acids. Germline assignment: CDR1 MNHEY and CDR2 SVGAGI. After removal of 1 base from V and 1 base from J, the junction contained 3 bases not matched to a gene. The CDR3 loop reads CASSYWGQRNTEAFF. CDR3 DNA sequence: TGTGCCAGCAGTTACTGGGGACAGAGGAACACTGAAGCTTTCTTT.

The V call is TRBV19, the J call TRBJ1-4; 7 bases align to TRBD1. The germline V gene has CDR1 LNHDA and CDR2 SQIVND (reference sequence). Trimming took 8 bases from V and 10 from J; bases not matched to a gene: 16. The length of the CDR3 is 15 residues. CDR3 DNA sequence: TGTGCCAGTGCTTTAGGGGACAGTGTGGGGGGAAAACTGTTTTTT. Its protein is CASALGDSVGGKLFF.

This sequence joins TRBV6-5 and TRBJ2-7; D possibly corresponds to TRBD1 (6 bases). Germline values: CDR1 MNHEY, CDR2 SVGAGI. This CDR3 region has 15 residues. V was trimmed by 5 bases and J by 1 base, leaving 15 bases between them. CDR3: CASSPNRAGSYEQYF. In DNA form, the CDR3 reads TGTGCCAGCAGTCCAAACAGGGCTGGGTCCTACGAGCAGTACTTC.

This sequence joins TRBV4-3 and TRBJ1-5; 8 bases agree with TRBD1. This CDR3 is 17 amino acids long. Germline lookup yields CDR1 LGHNA and CDR2 YSLEER. Trimming took 4 bases from V and 4 from J; bases not matched to a gene: 12. CDR3 sequence reads: CASSRIRDRGRNQPQHF. CDR3 coding DNA: TGCGCCAGCAGCCGGATACGCGACAGGGGCCGGAATCAGCCCCAGCATTTT.

This clone was found once. The chain employs TRBV14 and TRBJ1-6; TRBD1 matches 9 bases. V lost 2 bases to trimming and J lost 8 bases; unmatched junction nucleotides: 4. The CDR3 consists of 15 residues. Germline assignment: CDR1 SGHDN and CDR2 FVKESK. The CDR3 region is CASSQNRGRYSPLHF. CDR3 DNA: TGTGCCAGCAGCCAAAACAGGGGGCGTTATTCACCCCTCCACTTT.

The V gene is TRBV27, the J gene TRBJ2-7; TRBD1 aligns across 8 bases. V was clipped by 5 bases and J by 3 bases; unmatched bases: 12. The CDR3 contains 16 residues. Germline CDR1 and CDR2: MNHEY and SMNVEV (reference sequence). CDR3 amino acids: CASSKFQGAPDYEQYF. DNA of the CDR3: TGTGCCAGCAGTAAGTTTCAGGGGGCTCCGGACTACGAGCAGTACTTC.

The rearrangement links TRBV7-2 to TRBJ1-4; 8 bases align to TRBD1. The CDR3 consists of 14 residues. V was pared by 5 bases and J by 7 bases, with 6 bases of the junction left unmatched. Germline lookup yields CDR1 SGHTA and CDR2 FQGNSA. The CDR3 DNA sequence: TGTGCCAGCAGCGAGGACAGGGTTGGTGAAAAACTGTTTTTT. Its protein is CASSEDRVGEKLFF.

In its sample, this clone was seen a few times. V and J are TRBV7-3 and TRBJ2-2, with D possibly matching TRBD1 (5 bases). V was trimmed by 5 bases and J by 0 bases, leaving 7 bases between them. Germline loops: CDR1 SGHTA, CDR2 FQGTGA. This CDR3 is 14 amino acids long. CDR3 in amino acids: CASSKQANTGELFF. DNA for the CDR3: TGTGCCAGCAGCAAACAGGCGAACACCGGGGAGCTGTTTTTT.